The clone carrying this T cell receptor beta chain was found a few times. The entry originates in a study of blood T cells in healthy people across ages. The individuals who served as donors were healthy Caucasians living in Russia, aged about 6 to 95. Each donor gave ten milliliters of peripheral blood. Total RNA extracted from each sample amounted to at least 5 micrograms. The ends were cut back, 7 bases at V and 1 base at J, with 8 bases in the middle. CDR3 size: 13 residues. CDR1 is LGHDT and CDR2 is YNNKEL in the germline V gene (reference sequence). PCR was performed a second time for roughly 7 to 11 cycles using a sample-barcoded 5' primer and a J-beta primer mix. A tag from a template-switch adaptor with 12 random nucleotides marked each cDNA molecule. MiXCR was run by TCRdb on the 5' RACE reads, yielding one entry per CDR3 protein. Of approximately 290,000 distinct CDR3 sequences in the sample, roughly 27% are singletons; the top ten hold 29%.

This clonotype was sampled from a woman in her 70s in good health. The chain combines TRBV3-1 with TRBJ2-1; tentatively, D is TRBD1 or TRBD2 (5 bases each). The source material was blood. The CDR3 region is CASTGSSYNEQFF. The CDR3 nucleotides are TGTGCCAGCACAGGGAGTTCCTACAATGAGCAGTTCTTC.